One and the same sample provided the 3 T cell receptor beta chains below, sequenced in a study of cytomegalovirus exposure and HLA in healthy donors. The PCR employed 60 Vbeta primers together with 13 Jbeta primers. Some clones are missing from TCRdb's copy, which holds only in-frame ones; the method was immunoSEQ multiplex PCR. The table includes about 200,000 clones, 65% to 80% detected once. The sample consisted of PBMCs. All receptors derive from a woman in her twenties or thirties in good health and CMV-seropositive.

V gene TRBV27 combines with J gene TRBJ2-3; 13 positions match TRBD2. Looked up from germline, CDR1 is MNHEY and CDR2 is SMNVEV (reference sequence). The CDR3 covers 17 residues. Germline trimming cut 5 bases from V and 0 bases from J; bases unmatched to any gene: 5. The CDR3 reads CASSTSGGGYSTDTQYF. The CDR3 DNA is TGTGCCAGCAGTACTAGCGGGGGGGGATATAGCACAGATACGCAGTATTTT.

The V and J genes are TRBV4-3 and TRBJ1-1; 8 bases align to TRBD1. Trimming took 1 base from V and 7 from J; bases not matched to a gene: 8. Germline V gives CDR1 LGHNA, CDR2 YSLEER. The CDR3 has 15 residues. The CDR3, as DNA: TGCGCCAGCAGCCAAGTACTTTGGACAGGGCATGAAGCTTTCTTT. Amino acid sequence: CASSQVLWTGHEAFF.

This chain joins TRBV4-3 and TRBJ1-2; TRBD1 matches at 7 bases. Germline V lookup: CDR1 LGHNA, CDR2 YSLEER. V lost 4 bases to trimming and J lost 0 bases; unmatched junction nucleotides: 2. The CDR3 runs to 14 residues. The CDR3 nucleotides read TGCGCCAGCAGCCGGGACAGCACTAACTATGGCTACACCTTC. The encoded protein is CASSRDSTNYGYTF.